The rows below give T cell receptor beta chains drawn from one sample of a study of radiation and T cells in renal cell carcinoma. The data were produced by immunoSEQ multiplex PCR, yet TCRdb's version contains in-frame clones alone and is incomplete. The top ten hold roughly 6% of the sample, which has about 78,000 clones, roughly nine tenths seen once. The sample here was blood, taken from a patient whose treatment included radiotherapy and nephrectomy. These receptors were taken from a woman in her seventies with renal cell carcinoma. CDR3s include the opening cysteine and the closing phenylalanine or tryptophan. Fields, in order: CDR3 length, J gene, D gene, V gene, clone size, CDR3 DNA, CDR3 protein. A D gene is named only where the DNA matches it firmly. Size tells how often a clone was seen (once, few, many) or the class of an expanded clone, and some rows leave it out.

length: 15; J: TRBJ2-3; D: TRBD2; V: TRBV11-2; size: .; DNA: TGTGCCAGCAGCCCCTGGGCGGGGGTGACAGATACGCAGTATTTT; CDR3: CASSPWAGVTDTQYF
length: 19; J: TRBJ1-1; D: TRBD1; V: TRBV5-1; size: .; DNA: TGCGCCAGCAGCTTGGTCGCCCGGGGACAGGGGGCGAGGAACACTGAAGCTTTCTTT; CDR3: CASSLVARGQGARNTEAFF
length: 13; J: TRBJ1-1; D: .; V: TRBV7-2; size: .; DNA: TGTGCCAGCAGCTTACAGGGGCCAACTGAAGCTTTCTTT; CDR3: CASSLQGPTEAFF
length: 18; J: TRBJ2-6; D: TRBD1; V: TRBV7-3; size: .; DNA: TGTGCCAGCAGCTTAAGGGACAGGGTCCTCTCTGGGGCCAACGTCCTGACTTTC; CDR3: CASSLRDRVLSGANVLTF
length: 15; J: TRBJ2-6; D: .; V: TRBV5-1; size: once; DNA: TGCGCCAGCAGCTTGGAAGCCTCTGGGGCCAACGTCCTGACTTTC; CDR3: CASSLEASGANVLTF
length: 17; J: TRBJ2-7; D: .; V: TRBV5-4; size: once; DNA: TGTGCCAGCAGCCCCGGAGGGGGGGCGACAGGGCTTTACGAGCAGTACTTC; CDR3: CASSPGGGATGLYEQYF
length: 13; J: TRBJ2-7; D: .; V: TRBV5-4; size: .; DNA: TGTGCCAGCAGCTTAGGGGGGAGAGACGAGCAGTACTTC; CDR3: CASSLGGRDEQYF
length: 15; J: TRBJ1-1; D: .; V: TRBV6-5; size: .; DNA: TGTGCCAGCAGTTACTCGTCCAGGGTTACGACTGAAGCTTTCTTT; CDR3: CASSYSSRVTTEAFF
length: 13; J: TRBJ2-2; D: .; V: TRBV6-6; size: .; DNA: TGTGCCAGCAGTTACTTGAACACCGGGGAGCTGTTTTTT; CDR3: CASSYLNTGELFF
length: 17; J: TRBJ1-5; D: .; V: TRBV30; size: .; DNA: TGTGCCTGGAGCCCTGGACGGGGCCCATATAGCAATCAGCCCCAGCATTTT; CDR3: CAWSPGRGPYSNQPQHF
length: 14; J: TRBJ2-5; D: .; V: TRBV5-1; size: .; DNA: TGCGCCAGCAGCTTGGCTCGGAGTAAAGAGACCCAGTACTTC; CDR3: CASSLARSKETQYF
length: 14; J: TRBJ2-7; D: .; V: TRBV5-5; size: .; DNA: TGTGCCAGCAGCTTGGAGGGCGATTGGGACGAGCAGTACTTC; CDR3: CASSLEGDWDEQYF
length: 13; J: TRBJ1-5; D: .; V: TRBV11-2; size: .; DNA: TGTGCCAGCAGCTTAGCCGGTGGGGAGCCCCAGCATTTT; CDR3: CASSLAGGEPQHF
length: 15; J: TRBJ2-1; D: .; V: TRBV4-1; size: .; DNA: TGCGCCAGCAGCCAAGATCGGGGGAAGGTTGGTGAGCAGTTCTTC; CDR3: CASSQDRGKVGEQFF
length: 11; J: TRBJ2-3; D: .; V: TRBV2; size: .; DNA: TGTGCCAGCAGTCAGACGGGCGCGCAGTATTTT; CDR3: CASSQTGAQYF
length: 14; J: TRBJ1-2; D: TRBD1; V: TRBV9; size: .; DNA: TGTGCCAGCACCTCCGGGACAGTCCCCTATGGCTACACCTTC; CDR3: CASTSGTVPYGYTF
length: 13; J: TRBJ1-1; D: .; V: TRBV5-1; size: .; DNA: TGCGCCAGCAGCTTCACTATGGACACTGAAGCTTTCTTT; CDR3: CASSFTMDTEAFF
length: 14; J: TRBJ2-7; D: .; V: TRBV19; size: .; DNA: TGTGCCAGTAGAAATCAGGGACCCTCCTACGAGCAGTACTTC; CDR3: CASRNQGPSYEQYF
length: 13; J: TRBJ1-1; D: .; V: TRBV30; size: .; DNA: TGTGCCTGGAGTGGCACAGGGTGGTCTGTGGCTTTCTTT; CDR3: CAWSGTGWSVAFF
length: 13; J: TRBJ1-2; D: .; V: TRBV5-1; size: .; DNA: TGCGCCAGCAGCTTGGAAGCTAACTATGGCTACACCTTC; CDR3: CASSLEANYGYTF
length: 12; J: TRBJ2-2; D: .; V: TRBV19; size: .; DNA: TGTGCCAGCAAAGTAGGGACCGGGGAGCTGTTTTTT; CDR3: CASKVGTGELFF
length: 15; J: TRBJ1-2; D: .; V: TRBV6-6; size: .; DNA: TGTGCCAGCAGTTACTCTGCCGGGGGCAGGAGTGGCTACACCTTC; CDR3: CASSYSAGGRSGYTF